The sequence of this T cell receptor (beta chain) was determined in a study of T cell responses to AZD1222 COVID-19 vaccine. Points from the study as a whole: Spike-specific TCR depth and breadth grew after two AZD1222 doses. Nearly half of spike-specific TCRs reportedly target variant regions that are unmutated in the B.1.351 and B.1.1.7 variants.

Repertoires were generated with immunoSEQ multiplex PCR, while TCRdb's copy carries only in-frame clones and drops some. There are about 57,000 clones in the sample; approximately 86% occur only once, and 16% lies in the top ten. A word on this clone: What it binds is not known.

Sample: peripheral blood, taken on day 0 of AZD1222 vaccination. The sequence was obtained from an adult in good health.

In nucleotides, the CDR3 is TGTGCCAGCAGCCAATCTCTCGGAGGGTATGATGAGCAGTTCTTC. This codes for CASSQSLGGYDEQFF. The J gene is TRBJ2-1, the V gene TRBV4-2; D is possibly TRBD2 (6 bases). The CDR3 totals 15 residues. V lost 2 bases to trimming and J lost 8 bases, with 16 bases between them. Germline CDR1 is LGHNA and CDR2 is YNFKEQ.